These 19 T cell receptor beta chains were sequenced from one sample in a study of cytomegalovirus exposure and HLA in healthy donors. Primers for the PCR totalled 60 Vbeta and 13 Jbeta. Assay used: immunoSEQ multiplex PCR; TCRdb lists only in-frame clones, some missing. The table gives 150,000 or so clones; the top ten clones make up 2.1% of it. The specimen sequenced was PBMCs. These receptor sequences come from a man aged 25 to 45 in good health and CMV-seronegative.

The chain has TRBV5-5 and TRBJ2-2, with D possibly matching TRBD2 (6 bases). Germline loops: CDR1 SGHKS, CDR2 YYEKEE (reference sequence). V was pared by 4 bases and J by 8 bases, with 15 bases between. The CDR3 runs 14 residues. CDR3 residues: CASSLEGPRGELFF. Written as DNA, the CDR3 is TGTGCCAGCAGCCTGGAGGGGCCTAGGGGGGAGCTGTTTTTT.

The chain is built from TRBV7-7 and TRBJ2-3; D is perhaps TRBD1 (5 bases). Germline loops: CDR1 SSHAT, CDR2 FNYEAQ (reference sequence). The CDR3 extends over 15 amino acids. V was pared by 1 base and J by 1 base, with 9 bases between. The CDR3 region is CASSLGLQGTDTQYF. CDR3 coding DNA: TGTGCCAGCAGCTTAGGCCTACAGGGCACAGATACGCAGTATTTT.

The chain has TRBV19 and TRBJ2-7; maybe TRBD2 (5 bases). Germline V gene lookup returns CDR1 LNHDA and CDR2 SQIVND (reference sequence). CDR3 length: 13 residues. V was trimmed by 1 base and J by 6 bases, leaving 10 bases between them. CDR3 loop: CASSIGLNSEQYF. The CDR3 bases are TGTGCCAGTAGTATAGGACTAAACTCCGAGCAGTACTTC.

The chain has TRBV5-1 and TRBJ2-1; TRBD2 matches 11 bases. The CDR3 has 17 residues. CDR1 is SGHRS, CDR2 YFSETQ, per germline. Germline trimming cut 0 bases from V and 7 bases from J; bases unmatched to any gene: 9. CDR3 in amino acids: CASSLVASGRTPNEQFF. The CDR3 DNA follows: TGCGCCAGCAGCTTGGTGGCTAGCGGGAGGACTCCGAATGAGCAGTTCTTC.

As for this clone: This specimen includes other DNA sequences encoding the same CDR3. This sequence joins TRBV5-1 and TRBJ2-1, with D possibly TRBD2 on 5 matching bases. Trimming removed 0 bases at V and 7 bases at J, with 5 bases between. The CDR3 totals 12 residues. CDR1 is SGHRS, CDR2 YFSETQ, per germline. CDR3: CASSLAGNEQFF. The CDR3 DNA is TGCGCCAGCAGCTTGGCGGGGAATGAGCAGTTCTTC.

V usage is TRBV7-8 and J usage is TRBJ1-1, with D possibly TRBD1 on 5 matching bases. The CDR3 extends over 13 amino acids. In germline, CDR1 is SGHVS, CDR2 FQNEAQ. V dropped 7 bases and J dropped 3 bases, with 12 bases sitting between them. This CDR3 reads CASTYTRDTEAFF. In DNA form, the CDR3 reads TGTGCCAGCACCTACACCAGGGACACTGAAGCTTTCTTT.

This rearrangement joins TRBV5-1 to TRBJ2-2; 12 bases line up with TRBD2. V trimming: 2 bases; J trimming: 5 bases; junction bases outside the gene matches: 7. This CDR3 comprises 17 residues. Germline CDR1 is SGHRS and CDR2 is YFSETQ. The CDR3 region is CASSFELAGGGTGELFF. The CDR3 DNA reads as TGCGCCAGCAGCTTCGAACTAGCGGGAGGTGGAACCGGGGAGCTGTTTTTT.

The rearrangement uses TRBV4-3 and TRBJ2-5; maybe TRBD2 (5 bases). TRBJ2-7 explains the end of the DNA better; the J call may be wrong. The CDR3 has 15 residues. Germline values: CDR1 LGHNA, CDR2 YSLEER. The CDR3 DNA reads TGCGCCAGCAGCCAAGAAGAGGGAGCGTCCTACGAGCAGTACTTC. It is translated as CASSQEEGASYEQYF.

The V call is TRBV19, the J call TRBJ2-3, with D perhaps TRBD2 (6 bases). Per the germline V gene, CDR1 is LNHDA and CDR2 is SQIVND (reference sequence). V shed 8 bases and J shed 5 bases, with 17 bases lying between them. The CDR3 loop spans 14 amino acids. The CDR3 loop reads CASHGWGEEDTQYF. The CDR3 DNA reads as TGTGCCAGTCACGGGTGGGGGGAGGAAGATACGCAGTATTTT.

The chain combines TRBV6-5 with TRBJ2-7; 14 bases agree with TRBD2. The germline V gene has CDR1 MNHEY and CDR2 SVGAGI. The length of the CDR3 is 15 residues. V trimming: 8 bases; J trimming: 7 bases; junction bases outside the gene matches: 10. The CDR3, as DNA: TGTGCCAGCCAGTACGGGACTAGCGGGAGTTATGAGCAGTACTTC. Amino acids: CASQYGTSGSYEQYF.

V is TRBV7-6 and J is TRBJ2-1, with 13 bases identical to TRBD2. This CDR3 contains 15 residues. CDR1 and CDR2 (germline): SGHVS, FNYEAQ. Germline trimming cut 0 bases from V and 7 bases from J; bases unmatched to any gene: 0. The CDR3 region is CASSLAGLAGNEQFF. CDR3 nucleotides: TGTGCCAGCAGCTTAGCGGGACTAGCGGGGAATGAGCAGTTCTTC.

V is TRBV21-1 and J is TRBJ2-7; the table's D call, TRBD1, was not checked against the DNA. TRBV21-1 is tagged as a pseudogene. CDR3 length: 15 residues. The CDR3 sequence is CASSKEWGRHYEQYF. DNA for the CDR3: TGTGCCAGCAGCAAAGAATGGGGCAGACACTACGAGCAGTACTTC.

This chain links TRBV5-1 with TRBJ2-7, with 10 bases identical to TRBD1. Trimming removed 0 bases from V and 5 bases from J; junction bases left unmatched: 11. Germline values: CDR1 SGHRS, CDR2 YFSETQ. The CDR3 contains 17 residues. For the CDR3, the DNA is TGCGCCAGCAGCTTGGATCCCCCGGGACAGGGGATGGACGAGCAGTACTTC. It encodes CASSLDPPGQGMDEQYF. Full variable domain (missing parts from reference TRBV5-1 and TRBJ2-7): KAGVTQTPRYLIKTRGQQVTLSCSPISGHRSVSWYQQTPGQGLQFLFEYFSETQRNKGNFPGRFSGRQFSNSRSEMNVSTLELGDSALYLCASSLDPPGQGMDEQYFGPGTRLTVT.

The V gene is TRBV5-4, the J gene TRBJ1-4, with D hard to call. There are 15 residues in the CDR3. Trimming pared 0 bases from V and 6 bases from J, leaving 12 bases between. Germline V CDR1 and CDR2: SGHNT, YYREEE (reference sequence). CDR3 in DNA: TGTGCCAGCAGCTTGGGTGGTCAGATTGATGAAAAACTGTTTTTT. Protein product: CASSLGGQIDEKLFF.

The CDR3 DNA is TGTGCCAGTAGTACACAAGTAGGGGCTAATAATGAAAAACTGTTTTTT. Its protein is CASSTQVGANNEKLFF. The V gene is TRBV19, the J gene TRBJ1-4; maybe TRBD1 (5 bases). The CDR3 covers 16 residues. V lost 4 bases to trimming and J lost 4 bases, with 16 bases between them. Per the germline V gene, CDR1 is LNHDA and CDR2 is SQIVND (reference sequence).

V and J are TRBV18 and TRBJ1-1, with 7 bases fitting TRBD1. CDR1 and CDR2 (germline): KGHSH, LQKENI. Trimming took 8 bases from V and 2 from J; bases not matched to a gene: 11. CDR3 length: 15 residues. The CDR3 sequence: CASEGEQGSNTEAFF. The CDR3 bases are TGTGCCAGCGAGGGCGAACAGGGGTCCAACACTGAAGCTTTCTTT.

The V gene is TRBV6-6, the J gene TRBJ2-1, with D possibly being TRBD2 (5 bases). V was trimmed by 7 bases and J by 3 bases, leaving 13 bases between them. The CDR3 is 14 amino acids. Germline CDR1 MNHNY, CDR2 SVGAGI (reference sequence). DNA of the CDR3: TGTGCCAGCAACAACGGCGGGTTCTACAATGAGCAGTTCTTC. It yields the protein CASNNGGFYNEQFF.

This sequence joins TRBV9 and TRBJ2-1; D unresolved. Germline V gives CDR1 SGDLS, CDR2 YYNGEE. The V and J ends lost 0 bases and 2 bases respectively, with 9 bases between them. This CDR3 has 15 amino acids. CDR3 coding DNA: TGTGCCAGCAGCGTAGACACGGGTGCCTACAATGAGCAGTTCTTC. Translating it yields CASSVDTGAYNEQFF.

The chain carries TRBV29-1 and TRBJ1-1; a possible D gene is TRBD1 (5 bases). CDR1 and CDR2 from the germline V gene are SQVTM and ANQGSEA. V gave up 3 bases and J gave up 1 base, with 9 bases separating them. The CDR3 sequence is 13 residues long. The CDR3 loop is CSVDITGNTEAFF. The CDR3 nucleotides read TGCAGCGTTGACATAACAGGGAACACTGAAGCTTTCTTT.